These T cell receptor beta chains were read from a single sample in a study of T cell clonotyping in hematopoietic cell transplantation. TCRdb's copy holds only in-frame clones and misses some; the assay was immunoSEQ multiplex PCR. Of over 9,500 clones listed, roughly 90% are singletons. The input for sequencing was peripheral blood mononuclear cells, taken before stem cell transplant. Receptors originate from a woman aged 40 to 50 with acute myeloid leukemia. Some clones in this sample may be carry-over from other donors' samples. Both conserved end residues are part of each CDR3.

V,length,J,CDR3
TRBV7-9,15,TRBJ1-1,CASSLDGGIITEAFF
TRBV11-2,12,TRBJ1-1,CASSSWGRGVFF
TRBV9,15,TRBJ1-2,CASSVGGQGNYGYTF
TRBV30,11,TRBJ2-5,CAWNGEETQYF
TRBV2,12,TRBJ2-2,CASSVPPGELFF
TRBV29-1,13,TRBJ1-1,CSVEDGRGQQAFF
TRBV7-2,13,TRBJ2-2,CASSLRDSGELFF
TRBV2,16,TRBJ2-6,CASSVKGTAGANVLTF
TRBV10-3,13,TRBJ2-7,CAISEFSGGEQYF
TRBV10-3,15,TRBJ2-6,CAISGQGTGANVLTF
TRBV10-3,14,TRBJ2-3,CAIRETWGFDTQYF
TRBV5-1,13,TRBJ2-2,CASSREGGGELFF
TRBV6-1,13,TRBJ1-2,CASSDRFYYGYTF
TRBV7-9,14,TRBJ1-1,CASSLGGDSAEAFF
TRBV14,14,TRBJ2-7,CASSQVDGTYEQYF
TRBV7-9,12,TRBJ1-2,CASSLGIGGYTF
TRBV11-2,17,TRBJ2-1,CASSSSSAGQGFGEQFF
TRBV7-2,16,TRBJ2-2,CASSLAGLSNTGELFF
TRBV19,16,TRBJ1-2,CASSIDGTGFLVGYTF
TRBV30,15,TRBJ1-6,CAWNLRTGGHSPLHF
TRBV19,12,TRBJ2-5,CASSIDPGTQYF
TRBV20-1,10,TRBJ2-3,CSARGTAQYF
TRBV5-1,15,TRBJ1-1,CASSLPGTSNTEAFF
TRBV7-3,13,TRBJ2-3,CASSAPGAYTQYF
TRBV5-1,14,TRBJ1-4,CASSLSQKYEKLFF
TRBV5-1,14,TRBJ2-7,CASSLWLPPYEQYF
TRBV7-3,16,TRBJ1-2,CASSPTAGQGKYGYTF
TRBV18,13,TRBJ2-5,CASSPGGRETQYF
TRBV2,14,TRBJ2-2,CASRRASATGELFF
TRBV9,14,TRBJ2-3,CASSVGVSADTQYF
TRBV4-1,15,TRBJ1-1,CASSREIGGVSQSFF
TRBV5-8,15,TRBJ1-2,CASSHGLLRRGGYTF
TRBV14,13,TRBJ2-5,CASSPGQGRTQYF
TRBV19,15,TRBJ2-7,CASRHEAGVDREQYF
TRBV7-9,10,TRBJ1-2,CATGEDGYTF
TRBV2,12,TRBJ1-1,CASSPRTGEAFF
TRBV5-1,15,TRBJ2-7,CASSPGGIYSYEQYF
TRBV4-3,15,TRBJ2-5,CASSQDRNRKETQYF
TRBV27,15,TRBJ1-4,CASSLSRATNEKLFF
TRBV19,14,TRBJ2-3,CASSRGLSTDTQYF
TRBV10-3,13,TRBJ2-1,CAIGTSANNEQFF
TRBV5-6,17,TRBJ1-2,CASSLFDTGDANYGYTF
TRBV4-3,14,TRBJ1-2,CASSQGLYSYGYTF
TRBV7-9,15,TRBJ2-5,CASSLASGFQETQYF
TRBV7-3,16,TRBJ2-3,CASSPRLAGGPDTQYF